These 21 T cell receptor beta chains came from one sample sequenced in a study of blood T cell repertoires in COVID-19. The table came from immunoSEQ multiplex PCR; TCRdb's copy has only in-frame clones and leaves some out. The data hold 57,000 or so clones, with under 85% observed a single time. The source material was peripheral blood. Source of these receptors: a woman aged 80 or older with active or convalescent COVID-19.

The chain combines TRBV6-5 with TRBJ1-2; unclear D gene. This CDR3 comprises 13 residues. V was cut by 2 bases and J by 1 base, with 5 bases left in between. The germline gives CDR1 MNHEY, CDR2 SVGAGI. For the CDR3, the DNA is TGTGCCAGCAGTTACGACAATAACTATGGCTACACCTTC. This translates into CASSYDNNYGYTF.

The chain has TRBV11-2 and TRBJ1-5; 8 bases map to TRBD1. The CDR3 totals 15 residues. J was trimmed by 3 bases and V by 2 bases; bases with no gene match: 3. Germline V gives CDR1 SGHAT, CDR2 FQNNGV. CDR3 nucleotide sequence: TGTGCCAGCAGCTTAATGACAGGGGACAATCAGCCCCAGCATTTT. Its protein is CASSLMTGDNQPQHF.

The rearrangement joins TRBV6-5 to TRBJ1-1; a possible D gene is TRBD1 (5 bases). V lost 8 bases and J 4 bases, leaving 17 bases between the germline ends. This CDR3 has 14 amino acids. CDR1 and CDR2 from the germline V gene are MNHEY and SVGAGI. The DNA for the CDR3 is TGTGCCAGCGCCTCGGGCCGCGGGGGCACTGAAGCTTTCTTT. Translated: CASASGRGGTEAFF.

The genes are TRBV20-1 and TRBJ1-3; tentative D call: TRBD1 (5 bases). Germline assignment: CDR1 DFQATT and CDR2 SNEGSKA (reference sequence). Trimming removed 3 bases from V and 0 bases from J, with 12 bases in between. The CDR3 covers 15 residues. DNA of the CDR3: TGCAGTGCTAGTGGGGCAGCTGACTCTGGAAACACCATATATTTT. Protein sequence: CSASGAADSGNTIYF.

V usage is TRBV4-2 and J usage is TRBJ1-2, with 9 bases identical to TRBD1. After removal of 5 bases from V and 8 bases from J, the junction contained 9 bases not matched to a gene. CDR3 length: 14 amino acids. CDR1 is LGHNA and CDR2 is YNFKEQ in the germline V gene. In DNA, the CDR3 is TGTGCCAGCAGCAGAACAGGGGGCGCGAGGGGCTACACCTTC. It is translated as CASSRTGGARGYTF.

This chain links TRBV3-1 (or the pseudogene TRBV3-2) with TRBJ2-7; 9 positions agree with TRBD1. V dropped 1 base and J dropped 4; count of bases not matched to a gene: 5. This CDR3 region has 15 residues. Germline CDR1 and CDR2: LGHDT and YNNKEL (reference sequence). As DNA, the CDR3 is TGTGCCAGCAGCCAAGGGCACAGGGGGCCGTACGAGCAGTACTTC. Protein sequence: CASSQGHRGPYEQYF.

J is TRBJ1-4 and V is TRBV10-3, with D unresolved. The CDR3 totals 13 residues. Deletions cut 6 bases from V and 4 bases from J, with 9 bases between. From germline, CDR1 is ENHRY and CDR2 SYGVKD. The CDR3, as DNA: TGTGCCATCAGAGGTGGAGTTAATGAAAAACTGTTTTTT. It yields the protein CAIRGGVNEKLFF.

This chain connects TRBV29-1 to TRBJ1-2; D uncertain. The germline V gene has CDR1 SQVTM and CDR2 ANQGSEA. The V end was cut by 6 bases, the J end by 8 bases, with 13 bases between. This CDR3 spans 11 amino acids. The chain's CDR3 is CSVRVTLGYTF. The DNA of the CDR3 is TGCAGCGTCCGGGTGACCTTGGGCTACACCTTC.

The chain employs TRBV5-1 and TRBJ2-7, with D maybe TRBD1 (6 bases). Germline V gene data show CDR1 as SGHRS and CDR2 as YFSETQ. The CDR3 is 14 residues long. The ends were cut back, 4 bases at V and 3 bases at J, with 14 bases in the middle. The CDR3 DNA is TGCGCCAGCAGCCTCTCTCCAGGGGACTACGAGCAGTACTTC. It translates to CASSLSPGDYEQYF.

The genes are TRBV18 and TRBJ1-2; tentatively, D is TRBD1 (6 bases). The CDR3 consists of 15 residues. CDR1 is KGHSH and CDR2 is LQKENI in the germline V gene. The V gene lost 1 base and the J gene lost 4 bases, with 13 bases spanning the gap. In DNA form, the CDR3 reads TGTGCCAGCTCACCACAGGGGGGGCGCGCCTATGGCTACACCTTC. Protein: CASSPQGGRAYGYTF.

This clone has only a few counts. The genes are TRBV5-1 and TRBJ1-1; no reliable D call. The V end was cut by 0 bases, the J end by 5 bases, with 11 bases between. CDR1 is SGHRS and CDR2 is YFSETQ in the germline V gene. CDR3 size: 14 residues. The CDR3 sequence is CASSLAPGLTEAFF. DNA of the CDR3: TGCGCCAGCAGCTTGGCTCCAGGTCTTACTGAAGCTTTCTTT.

The genes are TRBV6-5 and TRBJ1-4; 8 bases map to TRBD1. Germline V gene lookup returns CDR1 MNHEY and CDR2 SVGAGI. CDR3 length: 14 residues. Unmatched junction bases numbered 4, after V lost 7 bases and J lost 3 bases. Here the CDR3 DNA reads TGTGCCAGCAACTTGGACAGGGCTAATGAAAAACTGTTTTTT. Translating gives CASNLDRANEKLFF.

This chain links TRBV6-4 with TRBJ2-1; D gene ambiguous. The V gene lost 2 bases and the J gene lost 5 bases, with 22 bases spanning the gap. This CDR3 is built from 18 residues. CDR1 and CDR2 (germline): MRHNA, SNTAGT. The CDR3 DNA reads as TGTGCCAGCAGTGACGACTGCTCATTTTCATTGATGGACAATGAGCAGTTCTTC. It codes for CASSDDCSFSLMDNEQFF.

This clone was detected only a few times. This rearrangement joins TRBV6-5 to TRBJ2-1, with D perhaps matching TRBD2 (5 bases). Per germline, CDR1 MNHEY and CDR2 SVGAGI. The CDR3 spans 14 residues. V was trimmed by 7 bases and J by 4 bases, leaving 14 bases between them. The DNA of the CDR3 is TGTGCCAGCAACCCTAGCCTGGGTTACAATGAGCAGTTCTTC. It yields the protein CASNPSLGYNEQFF.

The chain links TRBV7-8 to TRBJ1-2; unclear D gene. V lost 1 base to trimming and J lost 2 bases, with 8 bases between them. The CDR3 is 14 residues long. Germline V gene lookup returns CDR1 SGHVS and CDR2 FQNEAQ. The CDR3 region has the DNA TGTGCCAGCAGCTTAGGGTCGCGGAACTATGGCTACACCTTC. It specifies CASSLGSRNYGYTF.

J is TRBJ2-1 and V is TRBV5-4, with 11 bases matching TRBD2. CDR1 is SGHNT and CDR2 is YYREEE in the germline V gene (reference sequence). J was trimmed by 3 bases and V by 2 bases; bases with no gene match: 1. This CDR3 comprises 15 residues. CDR3 loop: CASSFSGGVYNEQFF. The CDR3 DNA sequence: TGTGCCAGCAGCTTTAGCGGGGGGGTCTACAATGAGCAGTTCTTC.

V usage is TRBV6-5 and J usage is TRBJ1-1; D not resolved. Trimming cost V 5 bases and J 0 bases, with 7 bases left between them. Germline V gene lookup returns CDR1 MNHEY and CDR2 SVGAGI. The CDR3 spans 13 residues. The CDR3 nucleotides read TGTGCCAGCAGTCGAAACATGAACACTGAAGCTTTCTTT. This gives the protein CASSRNMNTEAFF.

The J gene is TRBJ1-4, the V gene TRBV13; no firm D call. CDR1 PRHDT and CDR2 FYEKMQ come from the germline V gene (reference sequence). The V gene lost 5 bases and the J gene lost 5 bases, with 15 bases spanning the gap. This CDR3 is 15 amino acids long. CDR3 nucleotide sequence: TGTGCCAGCAGCCGACCGGTGGGCGGGAATGAAAAACTGTTTTTT. This sequence encodes CASSRPVGGNEKLFF.

The chain links TRBV5-1 to TRBJ2-5; 16 bases match TRBD2. Germline assignment: CDR1 SGHRS and CDR2 YFSETQ. Losses at the gene ends were 4 bases for V and 4 bases for J; bases not matched to a gene: 4. This CDR3 spans 16 amino acids. The CDR3 here is CASSPGLAGGPETQYF. The CDR3 nucleotides read TGCGCCAGCAGCCCGGGACTAGCGGGGGGGCCAGAGACCCAGTACTTC.

The chain carries TRBV9 and TRBJ2-1; 9 nucleotides line up with TRBD2. Trimming removed 0 bases from V and 9 bases from J; junction bases left unmatched: 13. This CDR3 is 17 amino acids long. Germline CDR1 SGDLS, CDR2 YYNGEE. DNA for the CDR3: TGTGCCAGCAGCGTAGTGGTGCGGGGGGGCCGTTTTGGTGAGCAGTTCTTC. Amino acids: CASSVVVRGGRFGEQFF.

This clone was counted a single time. The chain carries TRBV5-4 and TRBJ1-1; 8 bases are a match to TRBD1. The CDR3 spans 15 residues. V was clipped by 0 bases and J by 2 bases; unmatched bases: 3. Germline V gives CDR1 SGHNT, CDR2 YYREEE (reference sequence). CDR3 nucleotide sequence: TGTGCCAGCAGCTTGGTCGGACAGGGTAACACTGAAGCTTTCTTT. It encodes CASSLVGQGNTEAFF.